This TCR beta chain was identified during a study of blood T cell repertoires in COVID-19. About this clone itself: Sequence at one end of the junction differs from germline and may be a read error.

Libraries were prepared by immunoSEQ multiplex PCR; TCRdb keeps only in-frame clonotypes and omits some of them. The sample has around 200,000 clones; around nine tenths are singletons. CDR1 MNHNS and CDR2 SASEGT come from the germline V gene. The CDR3 runs to 15 residues. The gene calls are TRBV6-1 and TRBJ2-1, with 10 nucleotides matching TRBD1. This sequence originates from a woman younger than 30 who had recovered from COVID-19. Sequenced input: peripheral blood. The CDR3 sequence is CASREDRGRWDEQFF. Written as DNA, the CDR3 is TGTGCCAGCAGAGAAGACAGGGGGCGGTGGGATGAGCAGTTCTTC.